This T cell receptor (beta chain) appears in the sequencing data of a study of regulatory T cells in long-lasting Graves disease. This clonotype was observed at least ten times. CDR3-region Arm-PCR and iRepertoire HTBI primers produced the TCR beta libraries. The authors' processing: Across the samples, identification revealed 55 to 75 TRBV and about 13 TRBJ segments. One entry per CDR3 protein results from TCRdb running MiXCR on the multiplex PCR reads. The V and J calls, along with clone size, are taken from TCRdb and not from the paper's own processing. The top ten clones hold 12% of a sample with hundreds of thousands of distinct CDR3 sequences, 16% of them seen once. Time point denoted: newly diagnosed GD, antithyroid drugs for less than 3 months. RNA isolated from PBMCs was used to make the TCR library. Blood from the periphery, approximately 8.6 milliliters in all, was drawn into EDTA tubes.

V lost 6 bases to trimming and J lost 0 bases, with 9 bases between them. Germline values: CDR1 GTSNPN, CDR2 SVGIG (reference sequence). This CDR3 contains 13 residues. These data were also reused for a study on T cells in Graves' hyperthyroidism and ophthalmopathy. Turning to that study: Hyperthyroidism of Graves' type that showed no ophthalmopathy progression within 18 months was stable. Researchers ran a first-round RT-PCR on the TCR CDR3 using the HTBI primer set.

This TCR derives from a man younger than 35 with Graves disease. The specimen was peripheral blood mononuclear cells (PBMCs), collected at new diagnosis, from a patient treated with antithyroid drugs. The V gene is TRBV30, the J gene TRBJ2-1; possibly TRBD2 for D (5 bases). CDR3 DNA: TGTGCCTGTTGGGGAGTCTCCTACAATGAGCAGTTCTTC. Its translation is CACWGVSYNEQFF.